What follows is one T cell receptor (beta chain) and its context. Its cognate antigen is unknown. At one end the junction does not follow the germline gene, possibly because of a read error. The data belong to a study of cytotoxic CD8 clonotypes in ibrutinib-treated CLL. Broader study findings: Clonality increased at ibrutinib response, then returned toward baseline at progression. Circulating CD8+ T-cell counts were tracked by baseline clonality, which exceeded that of age-matched healthy donors. Sustained-remission patients were sampled at different times than progressing patients were.

Repertoires were generated with immunoSEQ multiplex PCR, while TCRdb's copy carries only in-frame clones and drops some. The table includes approximately 280,000 clones, about 72% detected once. Germline CDR1 ENHRY, CDR2 SYGVKD. This CDR3 is built from 14 residues. The receptor's source is a human donor with chronic lymphocytic leukemia. The sequencing used PBMCs, collected at disease progression, from a patient treated with ibrutinib. The chain links TRBV10-3 to TRBJ1-2; TRBD1 aligns across 7 bases. The CDR3 reads CASSYSTGAYGYTF. CDR3 DNA: TGTGCCAGCAGTTACTCAACAGGGGCCTATGGCTACACCTTC.